This T cell receptor (beta chain) was documented in a study of T cell responses to AZD1222 COVID-19 vaccine. Notes on the study in general: Possibly, clonal diversity was underestimated; donors were largely white British and included more females.

Points on this clone: Its antigen is unidentified.

Using immunoSEQ multiplex PCR, the repertoire was profiled, and TCRdb retains in-frame clones only, with some absent. This table has some 83,000 clones, 89% appearing once. Germline-derived CDR1 and CDR2 are MNHEY and SVGAGI. V lost 4 bases and J lost 3, with 9 bases in between. CDR3 size: 13 residues. Second-dose recipients at about 4 or about 12 weeks were treated as one pooled group. The sequence came from an adult who received the AZD1222 COVID-19 vaccine. J is TRBJ1-1 and V is TRBV6-5; D is uncertain. The input for sequencing was peripheral blood, taken 28 days after the second AZD1222 dose. The CDR3 nucleotides are TGTGCCAGCAGTTTACGGCCCGACACTGAAGCTTTCTTT. Its translation: CASSLRPDTEAFF.